The 3 T cell receptor beta chains below were found in one sample sequenced in a study of blood T cell repertoires in COVID-19. Measured with immunoSEQ multiplex PCR; TCRdb has only the in-frame clones, and not every one. Of fewer than 350,000 clones listed, roughly 86% are singletons. Sequenced input: peripheral blood. These receptors were taken from a young man with COVID-19, enrolled during active disease.

This clone appeared a few times. This sequence joins TRBV4-1 and TRBJ1-2; 8 bases align to TRBD1. Germline CDR1 and CDR2: MGHRA and YSYEKL. V gave up 0 bases and J gave up 2 bases; unmatched junction bases: 14. The CDR3 length is 19 residues. The CDR3 DNA follows: TGCGCCAGCAGCCAAGATGGACAGGGTGGTTTAAACACGAACTATGGCTACACCTTC. Translation: CASSQDGQGGLNTNYGYTF.

The chain carries TRBV28 and TRBJ2-7, with D possibly being TRBD2 (6 bases). V shed 7 bases and J shed 3 bases, with 10 bases lying between them. The V gene's germline CDR1 is MDHEN and CDR2 SYDVKM. This CDR3 has 12 amino acids. The CDR3 reads CASKPGDYEQYF. DNA of the CDR3: TGTGCCAGCAAACCGGGGGACTACGAGCAGTACTTC.

The rearrangement joins TRBV7-2 to TRBJ2-3; no definite D call. With 1 base removed from V and 2 bases from J, the gap between germline ends came to 10 bases. Germline V gene data show CDR1 as SGHTA and CDR2 as FQGNSA. This CDR3 comprises 15 residues. The CDR3 sequence: CASSLGSQSTDTQYF. The CDR3 DNA reads as TGTGCCAGCAGCTTAGGCTCGCAGTCCACAGATACGCAGTATTTT.